Each of the 2 T cell receptor beta chains below was sequenced from the same sample in a study of cytomegalovirus exposure and HLA in healthy donors. Researchers ran the PCR with 60 Vbeta and 13 Jbeta primers. Here immunoSEQ multiplex PCR was the method, and the copy in TCRdb shows in-frame clones only, minus some. The sample contains approximately 100,000 clones, approximately 89% of which appear only once. Material: PBMCs. The receptors were gathered from a man under 40 in good health and CMV-seronegative.

J is TRBJ1-6 and V is TRBV30, with 8 nucleotides matching TRBD1. This CDR3 comprises 15 residues. The germline V gene encodes CDR1 GTSNPN and CDR2 SVGIG (reference sequence). V gave up 0 bases and J gave up 9 bases; unmatched junction bases: 7. Here the CDR3 reads CAWSVSAGGGSPLHF. Written as DNA, the CDR3 is TGTGCCTGGAGTGTATCGGCAGGGGGCGGTTCACCCCTCCACTTT. Together with reference TRBV30 and TRBJ1-6, the CDR3 gives the full variable domain: SQTIHQWPATLVQPVGSPLSLECTVEGTSNPNLYWYRQAAGRGLQLLFYSVGIGQISSEVPQNLSASRPQDRQFILSSKKLLLSDSGFYLCAWSVSAGGGSPLHFGNGTRLTVT.

The J gene is TRBJ1-5, the V gene TRBV28, with 7 positions matching TRBD1. Germline V CDR1 and CDR2: MDHEN, SYDVKM. This CDR3 region has 17 residues. V was pared by 5 bases and J by 0 bases, with 10 bases of the junction left unmatched. CDR3 nucleotides: TGTGCCAGCAGTGAGGGACAGAACCGATATAGCAATCAGCCCCAGCATTTT. Translated: CASSEGQNRYSNQPQHF.